These 32 T cell receptor beta chains originate from one sample sequenced in a study of cytomegalovirus exposure and HLA in healthy donors. The study ran its PCR with 60 Vbeta and 13 Jbeta primers. TCRdb's table, derived via immunoSEQ multiplex PCR, lists solely in-frame clones and lacks some. The table shows about 150,000 clones, with 75% to 85% occurring only once. What was sequenced was PBMCs. The receptors derive from a woman between 45 and 60 years old in good health and CMV-seropositive.

This sequence joins TRBV19 and TRBJ2-1; 12 bases match TRBD2. The CDR3 covers 17 residues. Germline CDR1 is LNHDA and CDR2 is SQIVND (reference sequence). V dropped 4 bases and J dropped 4; count of bases not matched to a gene: 8. CDR3 sequence (DNA): TGTGCCAGTAGTACGTACTCCGGGACTAGCGGGTACAATGAGCAGTTCTTC. Amino acid sequence: CASSTYSGTSGYNEQFF.

Here the CDR3 DNA reads TGTGCCTGGAGACACACAGGGGTCCAAGAGACCCAGTACTTC. Amino acids: CAWRHTGVQETQYF. The chain uses TRBV30 and TRBJ2-5, with TRBD1 matching over 7 bases. The CDR3 length is 14 residues. The V gene's germline CDR1 is GTSNPN and CDR2 SVGIG (reference sequence). Trimming cost V 3 bases and J 1 base; bases outside gene matches: 5.

The V call is TRBV28, the J call TRBJ1-4; 7 bases fit TRBD1. The germline V gene encodes CDR1 MDHEN and CDR2 SYDVKM. The CDR3 covers 16 residues. The V gene end was trimmed by 2 bases and the J gene end by 7 bases; junction bases not matched to a gene: 10. CDR3 coding DNA: TGTGCCAGCAGTTTAATTGGGACAGCGCTCCGTGAAAAACTGTTTTTT. Translated, it gives CASSLIGTALREKLFF.

Concerning this clone: The sample has other DNA sequences that encode this CDR3 too. V usage is TRBV5-1 and J usage is TRBJ2-7; 8 bases fit TRBD1. CDR3 size: 14 residues. Germline CDR1 SGHRS, CDR2 YFSETQ. Unmatched junction bases numbered 2, after V lost 0 bases and J lost 3 bases. CDR3 DNA sequence: TGCGCCAGCAGCTTGGCCGGACAGGGCTACGAGCAGTACTTC. It codes for CASSLAGQGYEQYF. Variable domain in full (rest from reference TRBV5-1 and TRBJ2-7): KAGVTQTPRYLIKTRGQQVTLSCSPISGHRSVSWYQQTPGQGLQFLFEYFSETQRNKGNFPGRFSGRQFSNSRSEMNVSTLELGDSALYLCASSLAGQGYEQYFGPGTRLTVT.

This clone occurred once. A junction end diverges from the germline sequence, so it may reflect a read error. Other DNA sequences in this sample translate to the same CDR3. The rearrangement links TRBV29-1 to TRBJ1-2, with 7 bases that match TRBD1. CDR1 and CDR2 from the germline V gene are SQVTM and ANQGSEA. There are 13 residues in the CDR3. The CDR3 DNA reads TGCAGCGTCGCCGGGCAGGGGGAAGGAGGCTATACCTTC. Protein sequence: CSVAGQGEGGYTF.

The chain uses TRBV29-1 and TRBJ2-2; 8 bases match TRBD2. In germline, CDR1 is SQVTM, CDR2 ANQGSEA. Germline trimming cut 2 bases from V and 1 base from J; bases unmatched to any gene: 9. This CDR3 contains 17 residues. In DNA, the CDR3 is TGCAGCGTTGAAAAAAGGCTAGCGGGCTTGAACACCGGGGAGCTGTTTTTT. It specifies CSVEKRLAGLNTGELFF.

The chain recombines TRBV5-4 with TRBJ2-5; 8 bases line up with TRBD2. The CDR3 has 14 residues. Germline V gene sequence: CDR1 SGHNT, CDR2 YYREEE (reference sequence). Germline trimming cut 4 bases from V and 5 bases from J; bases unmatched to any gene: 7. The CDR3 region is CASSPGTSWETQYF. CDR3 DNA sequence: TGTGCCAGCAGCCCGGGGACTAGTTGGGAGACCCAGTACTTC.

In its sample, this clone was seen a few times. The J gene is TRBJ1-2, the V gene TRBV7-9, with 9 bases identical to TRBD1. CDR1 is SEHNR, CDR2 FQNEAQ, per germline (reference sequence). The CDR3 extends over 17 amino acids. The ends lost 0 bases at V and 3 bases at J; junction bases unmatched: 8. DNA for the CDR3: TGTGCCAGCAGCTTAGCAGGGGTGGGACAGGGACACTATGGCTACACCTTC. This translates into CASSLAGVGQGHYGYTF.

J is TRBJ2-3 and V is TRBV27; 8 nucleotides agree with TRBD2. V was clipped by 4 bases and J by 0 bases; unmatched bases: 6. This CDR3 comprises 16 residues. The germline V gene has CDR1 MNHEY and CDR2 SMNVEV (reference sequence). CDR3 DNA: TGTGCCAGCAGTTCTCAGCGGGGGCCTAGCACAGATACGCAGTATTTT. Amino acids: CASSSQRGPSTDTQYF.

V gene TRBV19 combines with J gene TRBJ1-1; D uncertain. The CDR3 is 14 amino acids. Germline CDR1 is LNHDA and CDR2 is SQIVND (reference sequence). V was shortened by 8 bases and J by 4 bases, with 17 bases between the two germline ends. The CDR3 region is CASLPGNGGTEAFF. DNA of the CDR3: TGTGCCAGTCTCCCCGGGAATGGAGGCACTGAAGCTTTCTTT.

The rearrangement uses TRBV6-1 and TRBJ2-3; TRBD2 is a possible D gene (5 bases). The CDR3 has 16 residues. V gave up 1 base and J gave up 0 bases, with 11 bases separating them. In germline, CDR1 is MNHNS, CDR2 SASEGT. The CDR3 bases are TGTGCCAGCAGTGAAGGGAGGTCGGGGAGCACAGATACGCAGTATTTT. Protein: CASSEGRSGSTDTQYF.

The chain has TRBV28 and TRBJ1-1, with a tentative D call TRBD1 (5 bases). The length of the CDR3 is 14 residues. Trimming took off 3 bases at V and 2 bases at J, with 10 bases between the two ends. Germline CDR1 is MDHEN and CDR2 is SYDVKM. The CDR3 DNA reads as TGTGCCAGCAGTTTTATCGGGGGAAACACTGAAGCTTTCTTT. This sequence encodes CASSFIGGNTEAFF.

The V gene is TRBV9, the J gene TRBJ1-6, with D tentatively TRBD1 (5 bases). The V and J ends lost 2 bases and 0 bases respectively, with 15 bases between them. This CDR3 contains 18 residues. Germline CDR1 and CDR2: SGDLS and YYNGEE. The CDR3, as DNA: TGTGCCAGCAGCGTGGGGGAGGGCGCCGGCTCCTATAATTCACCCCTCCACTTT. Amino acids: CASSVGEGAGSYNSPLHF.

CDR3 DNA: TGTGCCAGCAGCCCTTTGACTAGCGGGAGGTCCCTTCACACAGATACGCAGTATTTT. It codes for CASSPLTSGRSLHTDTQYF. The genes are TRBV28 and TRBJ2-3, with TRBD2 matching over 13 bases. CDR3 size: 19 residues. V lost 6 bases and J lost 2; bases outside the gene matches: 14. Germline V gene data show CDR1 as MDHEN and CDR2 as SYDVKM.

This chain links TRBV7-3 with TRBJ1-2; no clear D gene. The CDR3 is made up of 15 amino acids. The V end lost 0 bases, the J end lost 7 bases, and 15 bases lay between the germline ends. Germline V CDR1 and CDR2: SGHTA, FQGTGA. CDR3 DNA: TGTGCCAGCAGCTTAACGAACTCCCACGATGGTGGCTACACCTTC. It codes for CASSLTNSHDGGYTF.

The V call is TRBV28, the J call TRBJ1-1; D is perhaps TRBD1 (6 bases). V lost 8 bases and J 2 bases, leaving 39 bases between the germline ends. There are 22 residues in the CDR3. From germline, CDR1 is MDHEN and CDR2 SYDVKM. Written as DNA, the CDR3 is TGTGCCAGCCCCAGGGGCAGTCCTCGATACATTCGACGCGTAGGGCGAAACACTGAAGCTTTCTTT. The encoded protein is CASPRGSPRYIRRVGRNTEAFF.

The chain couples TRBV5-4 to TRBJ2-1; TRBD2 aligns across 10 bases. The CDR3 extends over 15 amino acids. Germline V lookup: CDR1 SGHNT, CDR2 YYREEE (reference sequence). V lost 2 bases and J lost 10; bases outside the gene matches: 9. CDR3 residues: CASSLLLAGEGEQFF. The DNA of the CDR3 is TGTGCCAGCAGCTTATTGCTAGCGGGAGAGGGGGAGCAGTTCTTC.

The chain couples TRBV4-1 to TRBJ1-2; maybe TRBD1 (6 bases). There are 15 residues in the CDR3. Germline CDR1 is MGHRA and CDR2 is YSYEKL. The germline V and J ends were trimmed by 4 bases and 4 bases, with 16 bases remaining between them. In DNA, the CDR3 is TGCGCCAGCAGCCTTACTTTACAGGGACCCTATGGCTACACCTTC. This encodes CASSLTLQGPYGYTF.

This chain joins TRBV5-1 and TRBJ2-4, with TRBD2 identical over 9 bases. The germline V gene encodes CDR1 SGHRS and CDR2 YFSETQ. V lost 1 base, J lost 3 bases, and 8 bases stayed unmatched. This CDR3 is built from 17 residues. The CDR3 sequence is CASSLLYSGSVKNIQYF. The CDR3 DNA is TGCGCCAGCAGCTTGCTCTATAGCGGGAGCGTCAAAAACATTCAGTACTTC.

The chain couples TRBV15 to TRBJ2-1, with D possibly being TRBD1 (5 bases). CDR1 LNHNV and CDR2 YYDKDF come from the germline V gene (reference sequence). V was pared by 2 bases and J by 10 bases, with 24 bases between. The CDR3 runs to 17 residues. The CDR3 spells CATSRTSPITRVGEQFF. The CDR3 DNA follows: TGTGCCACCAGCAGAACCAGTCCTATCACCAGGGTGGGGGAGCAGTTCTTC.

The rearrangement uses TRBV15 and TRBJ2-7, with 8 nucleotides matching TRBD2. After removal of 0 bases from V and 5 bases from J, the junction contained 12 bases not matched to a gene. The germline V gene has CDR1 LNHNV and CDR2 YYDKDF (reference sequence). The CDR3 is 17 residues long. CDR3 residues: CATSRDVGGAGSNEQYF. Here the CDR3 DNA reads TGTGCCACCAGCAGAGATGTCGGGGGGGCAGGGTCCAACGAGCAGTACTTC.

The chain is built from TRBV18 and TRBJ2-7; 7 bases are shared with TRBD1. The CDR3 totals 15 residues. The J segment lost 3 bases and the V segment lost 2 bases, leaving 7 bases of the junction unmatched. Per the germline V gene, CDR1 is KGHSH and CDR2 is LQKENI. CDR3 loop: CASSPRQGSGYEQYF. Written as DNA, the CDR3 is TGTGCCAGCTCACCAAGACAGGGCAGCGGCTACGAGCAGTACTTC.

The chain links TRBV30 to TRBJ1-1; D may be TRBD1 (5 bases). CDR1 and CDR2 (germline): GTSNPN, SVGIG (reference sequence). The CDR3 runs to 14 residues. V shed 2 bases and J shed 1 base, with 11 bases lying between them. Here the CDR3 reads CAWSIQGENTEAFF. The CDR3 nucleotides are TGTGCCTGGAGTATCCAGGGCGAGAACACTGAAGCTTTCTTT.

CDR3 residues: CSVEVLAGGHYEQYF. The CDR3 DNA follows: TGCAGCGTTGAAGTGCTCGCAGGGGGCCACTACGAGCAGTACTTC. This rearrangement joins TRBV29-1 to TRBJ2-7; 8 bases agree with TRBD1. The germline V gene has CDR1 SQVTM and CDR2 ANQGSEA. J gave up 3 bases and V 1 base, and 8 bases lay outside the gene matches. This CDR3 is built from 15 residues.

The genes are TRBV5-5 and TRBJ1-1; D possibly corresponds to TRBD1 (6 bases). This CDR3 is 15 amino acids long. Per the germline V gene, CDR1 is SGHKS and CDR2 is YYEKEE (reference sequence). Between the trimmed V and J ends, which lost 4 bases and 0 bases, there was a span of 13 bases. This chain's CDR3 is CASSPRTELNTEAFF. CDR3 bases: TGTGCCAGCAGCCCCCGGACAGAACTGAACACTGAAGCTTTCTTT.

The chain employs TRBV29-1 and TRBJ2-1, with D maybe TRBD2 (5 bases). This CDR3 spans 14 amino acids. Germline CDR1 and CDR2: SQVTM and ANQGSEA. Between the trimmed V and J ends, which lost 2 bases and 6 bases, there was a span of 14 bases. CDR3 amino acids: CSVERGNGGNEQFF. The CDR3 DNA reads TGCAGCGTTGAACGAGGGAATGGTGGCAATGAGCAGTTCTTC.

The chain combines TRBV28 with TRBJ1-2; a possible D gene is TRBD1 (5 bases). The CDR3 sequence is 15 residues long. CDR1 is MDHEN and CDR2 is SYDVKM in the germline V gene. The ends were cut back, 5 bases at V and 1 base at J, with 14 bases in the middle. The DNA of the CDR3 is TGTGCCAGCAGTCTGGCGGGGGACGATAACTATGGCTACACCTTC. Translating gives CASSLAGDDNYGYTF.

The chain carries TRBV20-1 and TRBJ1-1; no reliable D call. Germline lookup yields CDR1 DFQATT and CDR2 SNEGSKA (reference sequence). CDR3 size: 9 residues. V lost 0 bases and J 11 bases, leaving 4 bases between the germline ends. DNA of the CDR3: TGCAGTGCTAGAGATAGTGCTTTCTTT. Protein: CSARDSAFF.

This clone was observed a handful of times. The V gene is TRBV10-2, the J gene TRBJ2-7, with a weak D call TRBD2 (6 bases). The V gene's germline CDR1 is WSHSY and CDR2 SAAADI. The CDR3 sequence is 14 residues long. V was clipped by 6 bases and J by 2 bases, with 14 bases between them. The CDR3 loop is CASRGGTSAYEQYF. DNA of the CDR3: TGCGCCAGCAGGGGCGGGACTTCCGCCTACGAGCAGTACTTC.

The chain carries TRBV11-2 and TRBJ1-3; the D gene is possibly TRBD1 (6 bases). CDR3 length equals 13 residues. Germline assignment: CDR1 SGHAT and CDR2 FQNNGV. Trimming removed 6 bases at V and 2 bases at J, with 8 bases between. The DNA for the CDR3 is TGTGCCAGCAGGGACAGTACTGGAAACACCATATATTTT. It yields the protein CASRDSTGNTIYF.

The J gene is TRBJ1-1, the V gene TRBV6-5; D is undetermined. Germline V lookup: CDR1 MNHEY, CDR2 SVGAGI. V lost 5 bases to trimming and J lost 0 bases, with 7 bases between them. The CDR3 covers 13 residues. The CDR3 loop reads CASSNIMNTEAFF. CDR3 DNA: TGTGCCAGCAGTAATATTATGAACACTGAAGCTTTCTTT.

The chain has TRBV28 and TRBJ1-5; D may be TRBD1 (6 bases). With 7 bases removed from V and 5 bases from J, the gap between germline ends came to 15 bases. Germline V gives CDR1 MDHEN, CDR2 SYDVKM. CDR3 length equals 14 residues. CDR3 region: CASTRTQGYQPQHF. For the CDR3, the DNA is TGTGCCAGCACCCGAACGCAGGGGTATCAGCCCCAGCATTTT.